The 5 T cell receptor beta chains reported below all come from one sample, sequenced in a study of blood T cell repertoires in COVID-19. The method was immunoSEQ multiplex PCR; TCRdb's version includes in-frame clones alone and lacks a portion of them. The sample lists roughly 260,000 clones, approximately 90% occurring once. Source material: PBMCs or T cells enriched from blood (not recorded which). The source is a woman aged 25 to 39 with acute COVID-19.

J is TRBJ1-5 and V is TRBV18; 7 bases match TRBD1. V was pared by 4 bases and J by 4 bases, with 4 bases of the junction left unmatched. This CDR3 has 14 residues. CDR1 and CDR2 from the germline V gene are KGHSH and LQKENI. CDR3 in amino acids: CASSRDRENQPQHF. For the CDR3, the DNA is TGTGCCAGCTCACGGGACAGAGAGAATCAGCCCCAGCATTTT.

The genes are TRBV5-4 and TRBJ2-2; 11 nucleotides agree with TRBD2. The CDR3 loop spans 15 amino acids. Germline values: CDR1 SGHNT, CDR2 YYREEE (reference sequence). V gave up 0 bases and J gave up 10 bases; unmatched junction bases: 5. CDR3 nucleotides: TGTGCCAGCAGCTTGGCTAGCGGGGGGCCGCCGGAGCTGTTTTTT. Protein sequence: CASSLASGGPPELFF.

This chain joins TRBV20-1 and TRBJ2-5; 13 bases are shared with TRBD2. CDR1 DFQATT and CDR2 SNEGSKA come from the germline V gene (reference sequence). Trimming took 7 bases from V and 3 from J; bases not matched to a gene: 5. The CDR3 consists of 14 residues. CDR3 DNA: TGCAGTGTTAGTGGGACTAGCGGGGAAGAGACCCAGTACTTC. It is translated as CSVSGTSGEETQYF.

The V call is TRBV2, the J call TRBJ1-2; D is unclear. Trimming took off 6 bases at V and 5 bases at J, with 16 bases between the two ends. Germline lookup yields CDR1 SNHLY and CDR2 FYNNEI. This CDR3 is 14 amino acids long. The CDR3 DNA reads TGTGCCAGCAGGTCCGAGACTACCAGATATGGCTACACCTTC. This translates into CASRSETTRYGYTF.

The genes are TRBV27 and TRBJ1-1; the D is unclear. The CDR3 has 14 residues. CDR1 is MNHEY and CDR2 is SMNVEV in the germline V gene (reference sequence). V lost 6 bases to trimming and J lost 0 bases, with 11 bases between them. The CDR3 DNA is TGTGCCAGCAGATTCACAGCCGTGAACACTGAAGCTTTCTTT. Amino acid sequence: CASRFTAVNTEAFF.